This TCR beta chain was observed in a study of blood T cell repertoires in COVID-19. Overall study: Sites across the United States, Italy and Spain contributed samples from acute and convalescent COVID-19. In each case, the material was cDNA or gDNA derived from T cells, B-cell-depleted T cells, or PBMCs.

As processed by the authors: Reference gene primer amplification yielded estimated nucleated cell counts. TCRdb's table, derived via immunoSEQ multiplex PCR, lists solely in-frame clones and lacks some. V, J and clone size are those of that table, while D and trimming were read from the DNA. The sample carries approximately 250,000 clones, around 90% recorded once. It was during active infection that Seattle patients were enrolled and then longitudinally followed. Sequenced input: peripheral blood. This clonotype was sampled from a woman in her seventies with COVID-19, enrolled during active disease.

DNA of the CDR3: TGTGCCAGCAGCCGATACCCCACTCTAGCGGGGACGGGGAATGAGCAGTTCTTC. Its protein product is CASSRYPTLAGTGNEQFF. The rearrangement joins TRBV3-1 (or the pseudogene TRBV3-2) to TRBJ2-1; 9 nucleotides line up with TRBD2. The CDR3 runs to 18 residues. J lost 7 bases, V lost 4 bases, and 17 bases had no gene match. The germline V gene has CDR1 LGHDT and CDR2 YNNKEL (reference sequence).